This TCR beta chain was sequenced for a study of T cells after yellow fever vaccination. Study background: Where fractions had low cell numbers, libraries were prepared from them with the SMART-Seq v4 Ultra Low Input RNA kit.

The TCR cDNA carried a universal primer site and UMIs from 5'RACE template switching. TCRdb fed the 5' RACE reads into MiXCR, producing one record per CDR3 protein. The top ten hold more than 15% of the sample, which has around 340,000 distinct CDR3 sequences, about 8.7% seen once. This clonotype was seen only a few times. Its antigen is unknown. V lost 3 bases, J lost 4 bases, and 6 bases stayed unmatched. Germline V gene lookup returns CDR1 SGHTA and CDR2 FQGNSA. The CDR3 extends over 14 amino acids. Findings and limits, study-wide: Post-booster reappearance was seen for most primary-vaccination clones (around 96% CD4, around 88% CD8). Although most clonotypes did not, a small share appeared in both CD4 and CD8 compartments.

Sequencing was performed on PBMCs, taken on the day of the first yellow fever vaccination. The clonotype originates from a young man who received the YFV17D yellow fever vaccine. The genes are TRBV7-2 and TRBJ2-7; 7 bases align to TRBD1. The CDR3 spells CASSFTGQQYEQYV. In DNA form, the CDR3 reads TGTGCCAGCAGCTTTACGGGACAGCAGTACGAGCAGTACGTC.